Following are 24 T cell receptor beta chains from one sample sequenced in a study of beta chain features in type 1 diabetes. Study-level findings and limits: Among all four CD4+ subsets, Type 1 diabetes patients had TCRB CDR3s that were moderately but significantly shorter.

Expressed TCRB transcripts were sequenced because the entire RNA isolate underwent reverse transcription. TCRdb's copy holds only in-frame clones and misses some; the assay was immunoSEQ multiplex PCR. The table lists 500,000 to 650,000 clones, 12% of them singletons, with more than 0.1% in the top ten. The antigens for these receptors are not known. Sequenced input: naive CD4+ T cells from blood. These receptor sequences come from a man aged 30 to 45 with type 1 diabetes.

This clone was detected only a few times. This chain uses TRBV5-6 with TRBJ2-1; 9 positions match TRBD1. CDR3 length: 15 amino acids. J gave up 1 base and V 3 bases, and 2 bases lay outside the gene matches. Germline V gives CDR1 SGHDT, CDR2 YYEEEE. The chain's CDR3 is CASSSGTGSYNEQFF. CDR3 bases: TGTGCCAGCAGCTCCGGGACAGGGTCCTACAATGAGCAGTTCTTC.

The CDR3: CASSRQSSNEQFF. The CDR3 bases are TGTGCCAGCAGTAGGCAGAGTAGCAATGAGCAGTTCTTC. The chain uses TRBV6-5 and TRBJ2-1; D remains ambiguous. Between the trimmed V and J ends, which lost 5 bases and 6 bases, there was a span of 11 bases. Germline loops: CDR1 MNHEY, CDR2 SVGAGI. The CDR3 has 13 residues.

This chain joins TRBV11-1 and TRBJ2-7; 7 nucleotides agree with TRBD1. V trimming: 6 bases; J trimming: 5 bases; junction bases outside the gene matches: 4. The germline gives CDR1 SGHAT, CDR2 FQDESV (reference sequence). There are 12 residues in the CDR3. The CDR3 bases are TGTGCCAGCAGTTTCACAGGGGACGAGCAGTACTTC. Its translation is CASSFTGDEQYF.

The chain has TRBV2 and TRBJ2-5, with TRBD2 matching 15 bases. CDR3 length: 20 residues. Germline V lookup: CDR1 SNHLY, CDR2 FYNNEI. V was clipped by 6 bases and J by 1 base; unmatched bases: 15. CDR3 sequence (DNA): TGTGCCAGCAGCGGACCGCAAAGAGGACTAGCGGGGGGGACCCAAGAGACCCAGTACTTC. This encodes CASSGPQRGLAGGTQETQYF.

This clone turned up a few times. The chain is built from TRBV29-1 and TRBJ2-2; 9 positions agree with TRBD2. CDR1 and CDR2 (germline): SQVTM, ANQGSEA. The CDR3 has 14 residues. With 6 bases clipped from V and 2 bases from J, the junction kept 4 bases outside the gene matches. In DNA form, the CDR3 reads TGCAGCGTCCAGCGGGGGGAAAACACCGGGGAGCTGTTTTTT. This codes for CSVQRGENTGELFF.

The rearrangement uses TRBV28 and TRBJ2-6; D possibly corresponds to TRBD1 (5 bases). Germline CDR1 reads MDHEN; CDR2 reads SYDVKM. V lost 8 bases to trimming and J lost 3 bases, with 11 bases between them. This CDR3 has 14 residues. The CDR3 region is CASLPGLGANVLTF. DNA for the CDR3: TGTGCCAGCCTCCCAGGGCTTGGGGCCAACGTCCTGACTTTC.

This clone was observed a few times. The J gene is TRBJ2-5, the V gene TRBV25-1; unclear D gene. The CDR3 is 12 amino acids. Germline V CDR1 and CDR2: MGHDK, SYGVNS. The V end was cut by 5 bases, the J end by 0 bases, with 4 bases between. As DNA, the CDR3 is TGTGCCAGCAGTCGGTACCAAGAGACCCAGTACTTC. Its protein product is CASSRYQETQYF.

J is TRBJ1-2 and V is TRBV28; the D gene is possibly TRBD1 (5 bases). Germline values: CDR1 MDHEN, CDR2 SYDVKM. CDR3 length: 15 amino acids. V lost 3 bases to trimming and J lost 7 bases, with 18 bases between them. CDR3 loop: CASSLGQGGLSGYTF. The CDR3 DNA follows: TGTGCCAGCAGTTTGGGGCAGGGAGGGTTGTCTGGCTACACCTTC.

The chain has TRBV5-1 and TRBJ2-5; TRBD1 matches at 9 bases. Losses at the gene ends were 6 bases for V and 2 bases for J; bases not matched to a gene: 8. Germline lookup yields CDR1 SGHRS and CDR2 YFSETQ. The CDR3 runs to 15 residues. The CDR3 coding sequence is TGCGCCAGCACAACAGGGGGCCCCCCGCAAGAGACCCAGTACTTC. Translating it yields CASTTGGPPQETQYF.

This chain links TRBV6-5 with TRBJ2-5, with D perhaps TRBD1 or TRBD2 (5 bases each). V lost 0 bases and J 5 bases, leaving 13 bases between the germline ends. The CDR3 has 15 amino acids. Germline CDR1 reads MNHEY; CDR2 reads SVGAGI. CDR3 protein: CASSYSSLGVETQYF. Written as DNA, the CDR3 is TGTGCCAGCAGTTACTCGAGTCTGGGGGTTGAGACCCAGTACTTC.

This clone was recorded only once. The V call is TRBV7-9, the J call TRBJ2-5; D remains unclear. The CDR3 sequence is 15 residues long. V lost 5 bases, J lost 2 bases, and 15 bases lay in between. Germline CDR1 reads SEHNR; CDR2 reads FQNEAQ (reference sequence). CDR3 protein: CASSPRQGSQETQYF. The CDR3 nucleotides read TGTGCCAGCAGCCCGCGACAAGGCAGTCAAGAGACCCAGTACTTC.

A few counts support this clone. This chain joins TRBV2 and TRBJ2-5; 9 bases map to TRBD1. CDR1 is SNHLY, CDR2 FYNNEI, per germline. V dropped 5 bases and J dropped 5; count of bases not matched to a gene: 6. The CDR3 totals 14 residues. The CDR3 loop reads CASSLDRGSETQYF. CDR3 nucleotides: TGTGCCAGCAGTCTGGACAGGGGATCTGAGACCCAGTACTTC.

In this sample, this clone turned up a few times. Other DNA sequences within the sample encode an identical CDR3. The CDR3 DNA reads TGTGCCAGCAGCCGAACAGATACGCAGTATTTT. This sequence encodes CASSRTDTQYF. The chain links TRBV7-9 to TRBJ2-3; D not certain. The CDR3 has 11 amino acids. Deletions cut 5 bases from V and 3 bases from J, with 3 bases between. Germline CDR1 is SEHNR and CDR2 is FQNEAQ (reference sequence).

This clone was counted a few times. This chain connects TRBV19 to TRBJ1-1; D unclear. Germline loops: CDR1 LNHDA, CDR2 SQIVND (reference sequence). V was trimmed by 6 bases and J by 5 bases, leaving 7 bases between them. The CDR3 consists of 11 residues. In nucleotides, the CDR3 is TGTGCCAGTAGGACGGGTACTGAAGCTTTCTTT. Its protein is CASRTGTEAFF.

The V call is TRBV6-1, the J call TRBJ2-5, with 8 bases that match TRBD1. V trimming: 4 bases; J trimming: 5 bases; junction bases outside the gene matches: 15. There are 17 residues in the CDR3. Germline CDR1 MNHNS, CDR2 SASEGT. The CDR3 sequence: CASSVEDRGYKEETQYF. Written as DNA, the CDR3 is TGTGCCAGCAGTGTAGAAGACAGGGGCTACAAGGAGGAGACCCAGTACTTC.

For the CDR3, the DNA is TGTGCCAGCAGCACCGGACAGGGCCAAGGCCTCCTCTCTGGGGCCAACGTCCTGACTTTC. It is translated as CASSTGQGQGLLSGANVLTF. This sequence joins TRBV9 and TRBJ2-6; TRBD1 matches at 8 bases. The germline V gene has CDR1 SGDLS and CDR2 YYNGEE. The trim removed 4 bases at V and 0 bases at J, leaving 15 bases unmatched. The CDR3 sequence is 20 residues long.

The rearrangement links TRBV7-8 to TRBJ2-3, with D hard to call. Germline V lookup: CDR1 SGHVS, CDR2 FQNEAQ. With 3 bases removed from V and 1 base from J, the gap between germline ends came to 5 bases. The CDR3 consists of 13 residues. CDR3 in DNA: TGTGCCAGCAGCTTTATGGGCACAGATACGCAGTATTTT. Its translation: CASSFMGTDTQYF.

This clone came up a few times. V usage is TRBV7-2 and J usage is TRBJ2-5, with a weak D call TRBD2 (5 bases). Germline assignment: CDR1 SGHTA and CDR2 FQGNSA. V was clipped by 1 base and J by 5 bases, with 11 bases between them. The CDR3 is 14 amino acids. CDR3 DNA sequence: TGTGCCAGCAGCTTAGTAGCGTCGGGGGAGACCCAGTACTTC. Translation: CASSLVASGETQYF.

The J gene is TRBJ1-2, the V gene TRBV29-1; the D gene is possibly TRBD1 (6 bases). V was pared by 1 base and J by 2 bases, with 11 bases between. CDR1 and CDR2 (germline): SQVTM, ANQGSEA. There are 14 residues in the CDR3. CDR3 loop: CSVEGGQPNYGYTF. The CDR3 DNA sequence: TGCAGCGTTGAAGGGGGGCAGCCCAACTATGGCTACACCTTC. Filled out from reference TRBV29-1 and TRBJ1-2, the complete variable domain reads SAVISQKPSRDICQRGTSLTIQCQVDSQVTMMFWYRQQPGQSLTLIATANQGSEATYESGFVIDKFPISRPNLTFSTLTVSNMSPEDSSIYLCSVEGGQPNYGYTFGSGTRLTVV.

This chain connects TRBV7-2 to TRBJ2-1; D gene unclear. This CDR3 is built from 15 residues. Per the germline V gene, CDR1 is SGHTA and CDR2 is FQGNSA. Trimming took off 1 base at V and 2 bases at J, with 9 bases between the two ends. CDR3 sequence reads: CASSLVGFAYNEQFF. The CDR3, as DNA: TGTGCCAGCAGCTTAGTAGGGTTTGCCTACAATGAGCAGTTCTTC.

Comment on this clone: The identical CDR3 is also encoded by other nucleotide sequences in the sample. The chain joins TRBV7-9 to TRBJ1-6; D is undetermined. Trimming shortened V by 3 bases and J by 10 bases, and 13 bases separated the two germline ends. From germline, CDR1 is SEHNR and CDR2 FQNEAQ (reference sequence). CDR3 length: 14 amino acids. Written as DNA, the CDR3 is TGTGCCAGCAGCTTCAGTGGAGATGGCTCACCCCTCCACTTT. Its protein is CASSFSGDGSPLHF.

V and J are TRBV18 and TRBJ1-5; tentatively, D is TRBD1 (5 bases). The V end lost 4 bases, the J end lost 2 bases, and 9 bases lay between the germline ends. CDR1 and CDR2 from the germline V gene are KGHSH and LQKENI. The CDR3 length is 14 residues. CDR3 residues: CASSQGYGNQPQHF. The DNA for the CDR3 is TGTGCCAGCTCACAGGGGTACGGCAATCAGCCCCAGCATTTT.

This clone was seen only a few times. Other DNA sequences in this specimen translate into the identical CDR3. The chain employs TRBV29-1 and TRBJ2-2, with a weak D call TRBD2 (6 bases). The CDR3 extends over 14 amino acids. V was cut by 4 bases and J by 3 bases, with 12 bases left in between. Germline CDR1 is SQVTM and CDR2 is ANQGSEA. CDR3 loop: CSVGRGGDTGELFF. CDR3 nucleotide sequence: TGCAGCGTTGGGCGGGGTGGAGACACCGGGGAGCTGTTTTTT.

The rearrangement joins TRBV7-9 to TRBJ2-6; a possible D gene is TRBD1 (6 bases). CDR1 and CDR2 from the germline V gene are SEHNR and FQNEAQ (reference sequence). CDR3 length: 15 residues. V lost 5 bases and J 2 bases, leaving 10 bases between the germline ends. The CDR3 DNA is TGTGCCAGCAGCGTCAGGGGAACTGGGGCCAACGTCCTGACTTTC. Translation: CASSVRGTGANVLTF.